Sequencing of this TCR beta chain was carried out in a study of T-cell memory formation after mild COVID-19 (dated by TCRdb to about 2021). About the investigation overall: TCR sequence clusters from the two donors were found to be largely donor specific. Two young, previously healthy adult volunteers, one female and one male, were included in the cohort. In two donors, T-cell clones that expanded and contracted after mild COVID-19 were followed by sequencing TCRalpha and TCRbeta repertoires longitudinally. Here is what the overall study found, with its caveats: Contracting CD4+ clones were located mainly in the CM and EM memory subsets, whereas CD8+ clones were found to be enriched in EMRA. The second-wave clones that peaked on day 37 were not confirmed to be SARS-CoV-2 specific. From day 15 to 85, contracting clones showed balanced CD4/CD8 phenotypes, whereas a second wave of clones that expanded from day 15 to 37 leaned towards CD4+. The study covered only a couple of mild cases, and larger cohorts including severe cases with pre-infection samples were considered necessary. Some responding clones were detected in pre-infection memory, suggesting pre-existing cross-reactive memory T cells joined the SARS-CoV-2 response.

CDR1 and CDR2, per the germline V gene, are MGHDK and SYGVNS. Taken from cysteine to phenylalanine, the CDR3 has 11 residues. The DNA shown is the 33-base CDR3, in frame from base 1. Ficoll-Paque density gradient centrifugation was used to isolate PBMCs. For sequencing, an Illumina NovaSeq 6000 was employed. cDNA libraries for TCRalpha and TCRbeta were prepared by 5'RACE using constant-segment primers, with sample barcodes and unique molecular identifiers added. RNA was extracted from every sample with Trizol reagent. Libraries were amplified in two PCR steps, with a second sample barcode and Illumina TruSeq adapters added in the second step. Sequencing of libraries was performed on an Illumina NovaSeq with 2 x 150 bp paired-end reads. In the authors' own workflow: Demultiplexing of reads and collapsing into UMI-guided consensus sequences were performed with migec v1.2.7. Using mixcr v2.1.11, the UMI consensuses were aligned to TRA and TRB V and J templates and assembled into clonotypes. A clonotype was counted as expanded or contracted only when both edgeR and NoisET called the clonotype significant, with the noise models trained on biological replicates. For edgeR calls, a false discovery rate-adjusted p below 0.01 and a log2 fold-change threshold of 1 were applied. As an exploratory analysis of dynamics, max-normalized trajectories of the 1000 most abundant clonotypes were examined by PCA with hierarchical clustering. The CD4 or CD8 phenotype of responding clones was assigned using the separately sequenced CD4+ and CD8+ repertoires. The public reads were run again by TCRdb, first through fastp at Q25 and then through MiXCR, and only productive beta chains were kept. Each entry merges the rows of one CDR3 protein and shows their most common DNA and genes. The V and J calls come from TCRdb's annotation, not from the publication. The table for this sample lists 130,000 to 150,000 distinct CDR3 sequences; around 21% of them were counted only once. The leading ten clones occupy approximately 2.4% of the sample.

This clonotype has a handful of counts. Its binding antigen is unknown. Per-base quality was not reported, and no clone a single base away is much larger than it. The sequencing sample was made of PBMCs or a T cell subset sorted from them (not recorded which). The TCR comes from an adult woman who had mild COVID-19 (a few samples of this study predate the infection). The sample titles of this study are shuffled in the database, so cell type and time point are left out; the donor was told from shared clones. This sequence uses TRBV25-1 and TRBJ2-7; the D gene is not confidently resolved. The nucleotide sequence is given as TGTGCAGTTGAATTTTCCTACGAGCAGTACTTC. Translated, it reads CAVEFSYEQYF.